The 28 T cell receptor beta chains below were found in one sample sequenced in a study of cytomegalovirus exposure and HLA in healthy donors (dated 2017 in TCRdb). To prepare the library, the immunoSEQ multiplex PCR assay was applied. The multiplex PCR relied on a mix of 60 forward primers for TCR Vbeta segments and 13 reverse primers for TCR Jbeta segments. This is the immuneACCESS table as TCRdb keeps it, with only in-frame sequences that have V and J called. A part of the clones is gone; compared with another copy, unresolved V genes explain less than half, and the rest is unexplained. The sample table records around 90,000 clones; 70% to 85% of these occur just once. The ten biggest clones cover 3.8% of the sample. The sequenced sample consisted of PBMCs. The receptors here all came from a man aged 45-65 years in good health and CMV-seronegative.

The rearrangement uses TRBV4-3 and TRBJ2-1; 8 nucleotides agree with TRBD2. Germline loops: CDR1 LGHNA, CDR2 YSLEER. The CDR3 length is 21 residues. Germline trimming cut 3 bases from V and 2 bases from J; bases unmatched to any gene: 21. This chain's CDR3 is CASSHARGGWPVTSPYNEQFF. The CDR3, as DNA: TGCGCCAGCAGCCACGCCCGGGGGGGATGGCCGGTTACCTCTCCCTACAATGAGCAGTTCTTC.

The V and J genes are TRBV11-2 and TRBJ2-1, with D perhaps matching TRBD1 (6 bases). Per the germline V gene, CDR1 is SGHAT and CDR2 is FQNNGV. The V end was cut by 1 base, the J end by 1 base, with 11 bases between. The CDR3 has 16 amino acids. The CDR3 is CASSLGTGRSYNEQFF. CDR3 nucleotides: TGTGCCAGCAGCTTAGGAACAGGGCGATCCTACAATGAGCAGTTCTTC. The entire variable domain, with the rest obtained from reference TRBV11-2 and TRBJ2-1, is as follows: EAGVAQSPRYKIIEKRQSVAFWCNPISGHATLYWYQQILGQGPKLLIQFQNNGVVDDSQLPKDRFSAERLKGVDSTLKIQPAKLEDSAVYLCASSLGTGRSYNEQFFGPGTRLTVL.

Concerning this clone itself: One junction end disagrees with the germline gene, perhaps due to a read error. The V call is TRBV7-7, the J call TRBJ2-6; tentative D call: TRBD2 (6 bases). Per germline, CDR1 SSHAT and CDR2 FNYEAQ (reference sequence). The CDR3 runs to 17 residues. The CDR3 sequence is CASSLGSPGAGANVLTF. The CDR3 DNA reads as TGTGCTAGCAGCTTAGGCTCGCCGGGGGCTGGGGCCAACGTCCTGACTTTC.

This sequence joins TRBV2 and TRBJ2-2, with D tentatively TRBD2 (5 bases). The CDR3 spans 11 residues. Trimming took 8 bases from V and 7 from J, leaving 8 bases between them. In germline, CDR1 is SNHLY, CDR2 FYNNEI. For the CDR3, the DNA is TGTGCCAGCCACGGGGACGGGGAGCTGTTTTTT. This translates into CASHGDGELFF.

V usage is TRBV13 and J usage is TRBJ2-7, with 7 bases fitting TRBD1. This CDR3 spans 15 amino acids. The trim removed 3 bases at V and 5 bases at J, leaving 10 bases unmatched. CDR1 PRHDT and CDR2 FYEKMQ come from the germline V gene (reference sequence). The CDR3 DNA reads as TGTGCCAGCAGCTTCGCGGCAGGGGGTAGGAACGAGCAGTACTTC. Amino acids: CASSFAAGGRNEQYF.

The CDR3 loop is CSVKTGAEPQHF. CDR3 nucleotide sequence: TGCAGCGTTAAAACAGGGGCCGAACCCCAGCATTTT. The chain employs TRBV29-1 and TRBJ1-5; 7 bases agree with TRBD1. Germline lookup yields CDR1 SQVTM and CDR2 ANQGSEA. V was clipped by 5 bases and J by 10 bases; unmatched bases: 8. There are 12 residues in the CDR3. Full variable domain (missing parts from reference TRBV29-1 and TRBJ1-5): SAVISQKPSRDICQRGTSLTIQCQVDSQVTMMFWYRQQPGQSLTLIATANQGSEATYESGFVIDKFPISRPNLTFSTLTVSNMSPEDSSIYLCSVKTGAEPQHFGDGTRLSIL.

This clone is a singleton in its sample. CDR3 in amino acids: CASSVTGAAYNEQFF. CDR3 nucleotides: TGTGCCAGCAGCGTTACAGGGGCTGCCTACAATGAGCAGTTCTTC. The chain employs TRBV9 and TRBJ2-1; 7 positions agree with TRBD1. The CDR3 consists of 15 residues. The germline CDR1 and CDR2 sequences are SGDLS and YYNGEE. V trimming: 2 bases; J trimming: 2 bases; junction bases outside the gene matches: 4.

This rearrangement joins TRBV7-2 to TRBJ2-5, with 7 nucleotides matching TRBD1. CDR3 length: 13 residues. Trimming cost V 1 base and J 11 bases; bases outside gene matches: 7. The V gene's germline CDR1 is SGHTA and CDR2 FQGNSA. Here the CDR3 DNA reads TGTGCCAGCAGCTTAGAGGGGGCCGGGGAGCAGTACTTC. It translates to CASSLEGAGEQYF.

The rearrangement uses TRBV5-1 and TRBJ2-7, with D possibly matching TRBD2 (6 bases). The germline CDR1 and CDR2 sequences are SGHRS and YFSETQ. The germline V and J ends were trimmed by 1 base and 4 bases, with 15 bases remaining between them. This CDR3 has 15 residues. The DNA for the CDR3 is TGCGCCAGCAGCTTGACGAGCGAGGCGGGGTACGAGCAGTACTTC. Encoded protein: CASSLTSEAGYEQYF.

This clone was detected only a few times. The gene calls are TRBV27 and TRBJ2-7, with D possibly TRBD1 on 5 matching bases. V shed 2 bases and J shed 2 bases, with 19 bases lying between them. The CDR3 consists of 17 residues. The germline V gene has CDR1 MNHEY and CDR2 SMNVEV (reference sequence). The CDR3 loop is CASSLKMGWGKAYEQYF. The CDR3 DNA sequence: TGTGCCAGCAGTTTAAAGATGGGGTGGGGCAAAGCCTACGAGCAGTACTTC.

The CDR3 sequence is CASSLLGTRVYEQYF. The DNA of the CDR3 is TGTGCCAGCAGCCTACTTGGGACTAGGGTCTACGAGCAGTACTTC. The chain joins TRBV11-1 to TRBJ2-7; 8 bases fit TRBD2. Trimming removed 5 bases from V and 3 bases from J; junction bases left unmatched: 9. The CDR3 runs to 15 residues. Germline CDR1 is SGHAT and CDR2 is FQDESV (reference sequence).

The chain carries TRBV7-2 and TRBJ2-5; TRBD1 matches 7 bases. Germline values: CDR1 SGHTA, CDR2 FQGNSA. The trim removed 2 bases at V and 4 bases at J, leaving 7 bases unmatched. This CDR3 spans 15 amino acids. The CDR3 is CASSLRGGLGETQYF. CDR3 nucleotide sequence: TGTGCCAGCAGCTTAAGAGGGGGCCTAGGAGAGACCCAGTACTTC.

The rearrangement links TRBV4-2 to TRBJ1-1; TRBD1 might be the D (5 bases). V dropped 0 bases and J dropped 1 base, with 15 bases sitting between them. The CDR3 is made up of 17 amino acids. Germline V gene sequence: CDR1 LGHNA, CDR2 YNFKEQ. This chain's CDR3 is CASSQDIQVSRNTEAFF. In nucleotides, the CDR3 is TGTGCCAGCAGCCAAGATATACAGGTTTCAAGGAACACTGAAGCTTTCTTT.

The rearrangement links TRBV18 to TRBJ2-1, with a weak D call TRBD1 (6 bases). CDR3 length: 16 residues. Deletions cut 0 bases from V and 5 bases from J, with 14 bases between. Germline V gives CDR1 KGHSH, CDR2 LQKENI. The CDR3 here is CASSPPLSQGNNEQFF. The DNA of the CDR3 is TGTGCCAGCTCACCACCACTATCTCAGGGGAACAATGAGCAGTTCTTC. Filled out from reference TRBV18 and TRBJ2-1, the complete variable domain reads NAGVMQNPRHLVRRRGQEARLRCSPMKGHSHVYWYRQLPEEGLKFMVYLQKENIIDESGMPKERFSAEFPKEGPSILRIQQVVRGDSAAYFCASSPPLSQGNNEQFFGPGTRLTVL.

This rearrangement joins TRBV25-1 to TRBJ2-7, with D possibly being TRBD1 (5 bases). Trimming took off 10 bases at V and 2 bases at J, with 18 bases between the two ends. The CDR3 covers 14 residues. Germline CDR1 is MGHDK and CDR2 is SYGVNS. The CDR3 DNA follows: TGTGCCACTTCACAGGCCTACCCACCCTACGAGCAGTACTTC. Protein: CATSQAYPPYEQYF.

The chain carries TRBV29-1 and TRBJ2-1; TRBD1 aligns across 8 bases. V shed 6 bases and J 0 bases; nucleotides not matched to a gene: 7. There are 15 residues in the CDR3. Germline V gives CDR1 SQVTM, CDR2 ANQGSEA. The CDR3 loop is CSVQRGQGSYNEQFF. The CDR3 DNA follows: TGCAGCGTCCAAAGAGGACAGGGCTCCTACAATGAGCAGTTCTTC.

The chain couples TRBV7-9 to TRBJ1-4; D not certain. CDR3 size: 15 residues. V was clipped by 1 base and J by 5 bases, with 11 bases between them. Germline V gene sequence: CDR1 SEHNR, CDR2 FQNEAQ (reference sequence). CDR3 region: CASSLVEGPNEKLFF. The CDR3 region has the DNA TGTGCCAGCAGCTTAGTGGAGGGTCCGAATGAAAAACTGTTTTTT.

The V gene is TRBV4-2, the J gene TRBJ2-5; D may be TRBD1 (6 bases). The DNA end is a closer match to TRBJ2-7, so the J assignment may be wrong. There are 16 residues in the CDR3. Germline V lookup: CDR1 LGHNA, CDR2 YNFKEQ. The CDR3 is CASSQASGQGLYEQYF. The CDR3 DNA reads TGTGCCAGCAGCCAAGCGTCAGGGCAGGGGCTATACGAGCAGTACTTC.

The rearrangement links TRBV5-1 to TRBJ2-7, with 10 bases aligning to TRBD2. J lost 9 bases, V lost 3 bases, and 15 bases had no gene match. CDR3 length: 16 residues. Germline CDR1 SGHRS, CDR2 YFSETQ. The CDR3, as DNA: TGCGCCAGCAGCTGGACAGCTTCTAGCGGGAGCTCAGGGCAGTACTTC. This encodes CASSWTASSGSSGQYF.

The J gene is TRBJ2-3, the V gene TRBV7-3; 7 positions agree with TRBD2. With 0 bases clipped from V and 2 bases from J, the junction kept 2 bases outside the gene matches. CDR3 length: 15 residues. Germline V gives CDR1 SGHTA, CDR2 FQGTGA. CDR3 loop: CASSLTAGDTDTQYF. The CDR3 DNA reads TGTGCCAGCAGCTTAACTGCGGGGGACACAGATACGCAGTATTTT.

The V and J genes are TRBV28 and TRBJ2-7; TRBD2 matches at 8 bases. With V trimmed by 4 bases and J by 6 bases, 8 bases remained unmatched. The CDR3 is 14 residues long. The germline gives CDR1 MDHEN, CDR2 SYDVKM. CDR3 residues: CASSSLGLEGEQYF. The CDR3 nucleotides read TGTGCCAGCAGTTCCCTGGGACTAGAAGGCGAGCAGTACTTC.

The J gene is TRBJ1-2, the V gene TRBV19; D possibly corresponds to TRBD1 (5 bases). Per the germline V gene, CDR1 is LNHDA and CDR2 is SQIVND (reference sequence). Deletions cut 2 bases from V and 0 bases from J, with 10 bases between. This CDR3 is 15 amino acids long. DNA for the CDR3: TGTGCCAGTAGTATAATTGGGGCGGCTAACTATGGCTACACCTTC. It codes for CASSIIGAANYGYTF.

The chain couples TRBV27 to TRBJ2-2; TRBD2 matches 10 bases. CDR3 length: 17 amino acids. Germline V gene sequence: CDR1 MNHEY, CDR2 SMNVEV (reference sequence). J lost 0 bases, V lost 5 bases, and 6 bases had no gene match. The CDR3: CASSPQLAGTNTGELFF. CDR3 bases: TGTGCCAGCAGTCCCCAACTAGCGGGGACGAACACCGGGGAGCTGTTTTTT.

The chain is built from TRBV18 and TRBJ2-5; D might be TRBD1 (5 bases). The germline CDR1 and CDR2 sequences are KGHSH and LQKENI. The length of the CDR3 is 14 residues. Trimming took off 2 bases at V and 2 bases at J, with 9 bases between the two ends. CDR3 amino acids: CASSPGAVQETQYF. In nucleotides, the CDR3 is TGTGCCAGCTCACCAGGGGCGGTTCAAGAGACCCAGTACTTC. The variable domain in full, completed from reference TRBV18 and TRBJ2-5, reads NAGVMQNPRHLVRRRGQEARLRCSPMKGHSHVYWYRQLPEEGLKFMVYLQKENIIDESGMPKERFSAEFPKEGPSILRIQQVVRGDSAAYFCASSPGAVQETQYFGPGTRLLVL.

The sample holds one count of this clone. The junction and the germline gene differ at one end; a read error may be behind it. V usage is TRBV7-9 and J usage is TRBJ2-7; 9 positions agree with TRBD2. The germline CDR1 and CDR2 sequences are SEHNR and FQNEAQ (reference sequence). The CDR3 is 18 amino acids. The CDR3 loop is CSSSPYLGLAGTSYEQYF. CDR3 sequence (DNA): TGTTCCAGCAGCCCGTACCTAGGCCTAGCGGGAACCTCCTACGAGCAGTACTTC. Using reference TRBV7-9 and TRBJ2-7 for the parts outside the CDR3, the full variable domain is DTGVSQNPRHKITKRGQNVTFRCDPISEHNRLYWYRQTLGQGPEFLTYFQNEAQLEKSRLLSDRFSAERPKGSFSTLEIQRTEQGDSAMYLCSSSPYLGLAGTSYEQYFGPGTRLTVT.

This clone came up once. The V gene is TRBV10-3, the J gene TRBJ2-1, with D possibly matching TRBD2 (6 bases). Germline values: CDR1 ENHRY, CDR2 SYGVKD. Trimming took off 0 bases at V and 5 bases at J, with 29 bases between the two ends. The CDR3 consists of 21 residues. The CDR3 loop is CAISESLGGLRSPSLHNEQFF. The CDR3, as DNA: TGTGCCATCAGTGAGTCCCTCGGGGGACTCCGCTCCCCCTCACTACACAATGAGCAGTTCTTC.

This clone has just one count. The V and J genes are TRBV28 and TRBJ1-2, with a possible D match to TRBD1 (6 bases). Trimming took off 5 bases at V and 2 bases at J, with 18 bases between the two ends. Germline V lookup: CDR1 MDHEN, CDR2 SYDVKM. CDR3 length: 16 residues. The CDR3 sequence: CASSTSQGPSNYGYTF. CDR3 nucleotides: TGTGCCAGCAGTACATCACAGGGCCCCTCGAACTATGGCTACACCTTC.

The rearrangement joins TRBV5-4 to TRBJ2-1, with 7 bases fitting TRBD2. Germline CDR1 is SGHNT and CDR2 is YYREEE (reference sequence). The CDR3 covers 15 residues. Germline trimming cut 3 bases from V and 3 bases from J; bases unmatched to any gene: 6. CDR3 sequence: CASSSKAGDYNEQFF. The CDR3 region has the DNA TGTGCCAGCAGCTCTAAGGCGGGAGACTACAATGAGCAGTTCTTC.